This T cell receptor beta chain emerged from a study of blood T cell repertoires in COVID-19 (TCRdb year 2020). For the study in its entirety: The collaborator samples originated in the United States, Italy and Spain and spanned the acute and convalescent phases of COVID-19. Subjects who had been exposed to COVID-19, were actively infected with it, or had recovered from it provided the deeply sampled blood TCRbeta repertoires that made up the dataset. Where HLA class I and class II types were available, the types were taken from metadata supplied by the sample provider, not from assay-based typing. The repertoires were released in a freely available public database meant as a resource for research on the immune response to SARS-CoV-2. Samples were obtained from the ongoing ImmuneRACE study (first 160 participants) and from 1,200 or so subjects provided by 6 global collaborators. Nearly every sample came with metadata listing a de-identified subject ID, COVID-19 status, age in years and sex. The material from the prospective study consisted of cDNA or gDNA derived from T cells, B-cell-depleted T cells, or PBMCs.

Samples from volunteer blood donors who had recovered from COVID-19 were contributed by a second Seattle source. Collaborating institutions collected whole blood in K2EDTA tubes following their own protocols. For TCRbeta analysis, collaborators shipped samples as frozen whole blood, isolated PBMCs, or DNA extracted from either of those sample types. Overall study results and their limits: The amount of clinical and demographic metadata varied by source and participant and was provided uncurated.

V and J are trimmed by 4 bases and 6 bases, and the gene matches miss 17 bases of the junction. As encoded in the germline V gene, CDR1 is KGHDR while CDR2 is SFDVKD. CDR3 length: 18 amino acids, cysteine to phenylalanine. Just the 54-base CDR3 DNA is kept, in frame starting at base 1. Of note for this clone: Its cognate antigen has yet to be identified. Within one base of it there is no much larger clone, and no base qualities were kept.

TCRbeta CDR3 regions were amplified from genomic DNA by means of the immunoSEQ Assay, a bias-controlled multiplex PCR. From the authors' description of their analysis: The number of nucleated cells in each sample was estimated by amplification of reference gene primers within the assay. To quantify the absolute abundance of each unique TCRbeta CDR3 rearrangement, sequence reads were collapsed and filtered. Productive Simpson clonality was computed per sample as the square root of Simpson's diversity index over productive rearrangements. TCRdb holds this immuneACCESS table with in-frame rearrangements only. Some clones are missing; in checked studies, unresolved V genes explain under half, and the rest has no known cause. V, J and clone size derive from that table, while D and trimming were established from the DNA sequence. A total of roughly 280,000 clones appear in this sample, about 85% of them only once. The ten most abundant clones make up 2% to 2.5% of the sample.

Specimen: peripheral blood. The receptor was derived from a woman aged 50 to 60 who had recovered from COVID-19. The chain is assembled from TRBV24-1 and TRBJ1-5; 7 middle bases align to TRBD1. The bases read TGTGCCACCAGTGACTCGGACAGGAGGAGGGAAATCTCTCAGCCCCAGCATTTT. This translates into CATSDSDRRREISQPQHF.